One and the same sample provided the 24 T cell receptor beta chains below, sequenced in a study of CD8+CD57+ T cells in acquired aplastic anemia. TCR beta VDJ combinations and CDR3 sequences were profiled from genomic DNA. Each CDR3 protein gets one entry after TCRdb re-called the reads with MiXCR. The sample holds hundreds of thousands of distinct CDR3 sequences; just under 70% are singletons and the top ten take less than 4%. The sequenced sample was sorted CD4+, CD8+, or CD8+CD57+ T cells (not recorded which) from PBMCs. These receptors were collected from a human donor in good health, serving as a control.

Comments on this clonotype: Lacking the conserved final phenylalanine or tryptophan, this CDR3 likely reflects a read error. This chain joins TRBV2 and TRBJ2-3; no clear D. The germline V and J ends were trimmed by 4 bases and 8 bases, with 16 bases remaining between them. The V gene's germline CDR1 is SNHLY and CDR2 FYNNEI. The CDR3 has 14 residues. Here the CDR3 DNA reads TGTGCCAGCAGTGTAGATACAGCCCCAGGTACGCAGTATCTT. Protein sequence: CASSVDTAPGTQYL.

In its sample, this clonotype was seen many times. This chain joins TRBV6-5 and TRBJ2-2; D unclear. V was clipped by 5 bases and J by 3 bases, with 7 bases between them. Germline values: CDR1 MNHEY, CDR2 SVGAGI. CDR3 length: 13 residues. The chain's CDR3 is CASSPAYTGELFF. CDR3 coding DNA: TGTGCCAGCAGTCCCGCATACACCGGGGAGCTGTTTTTT.

V usage is TRBV5-1 and J usage is TRBJ2-1; 7 positions match TRBD2. Germline V gives CDR1 SGHRS, CDR2 YFSETQ. V was clipped by 1 base and J by 5 bases; unmatched bases: 6. CDR3 length: 15 residues. DNA for the CDR3: TGCGCCAGCAGCTTGCCGGGGGGAGGGAACAATGAGCAGTTCTTC. Its translation is CASSLPGGGNNEQFF. Using reference TRBV5-1 and TRBJ2-1 for the parts outside the CDR3, the full variable domain is KAGVTQTPRYLIKTRGQQVTLSCSPISGHRSVSWYQQTPGQGLQFLFEYFSETQRNKGNFPGRFSGRQFSNSRSEMNVSTLELGDSALYLCASSLPGGGNNEQFFGPGTRLTVL.

V usage is TRBV27 and J usage is TRBJ1-2; D possibly corresponds to TRBD1 (6 bases). V lost 5 bases and J lost 6, with 16 bases in between. The CDR3 has 14 residues. Germline values: CDR1 MNHEY, CDR2 SMNVEV (reference sequence). DNA of the CDR3: TGTGCCAGCAGTCTGCGACGGGGGGCGAATGGCTACACCTTC. Encoded protein: CASSLRRGANGYTF.

The chain carries TRBV25-1 and TRBJ2-1, with D possibly TRBD1 on 6 matching bases. The germline V and J ends were trimmed by 9 bases and 3 bases, with 12 bases remaining between them. This CDR3 is 13 amino acids long. Germline CDR1 reads MGHDK; CDR2 reads SYGVNS. The CDR3 protein is CASKNRDYNEQFF. The CDR3 region has the DNA TGTGCCAGTAAGAACAGGGACTACAATGAGCAGTTCTTC.

CDR3 coding DNA: TGTGCCAGCAGCTTAATGCCCAGCTCTGGAAACACCATATATTTT. Protein: CASSLMPSSGNTIYF. V and J are TRBV7-2 and TRBJ1-3; D not certain. Per the germline V gene, CDR1 is SGHTA and CDR2 is FQGNSA. V lost 2 bases to trimming and J lost 0 bases, with 8 bases between them. This CDR3 contains 15 residues.

The V call is TRBV2, the J call TRBJ1-1; D gene unclear. The CDR3 consists of 16 residues. Germline-derived CDR1 and CDR2 are SNHLY and FYNNEI. With 6 bases removed from V and 4 bases from J, the gap between germline ends came to 21 bases. In nucleotides, the CDR3 is TGTGCCAGCAGGGGGAGGGCATCGTGGGTGGTCACTGAAGCTTTCTTT. Translation: CASRGRASWVVTEAFF.

This clonotype was counted at least ten times. The chain links TRBV2 to TRBJ1-4; maybe TRBD1 (6 bases). Germline V lookup: CDR1 SNHLY, CDR2 FYNNEI. V was clipped by 2 bases and J by 8 bases, with 15 bases between them. The CDR3 spans 15 residues. CDR3 protein: CASSETGIKSEKLFF. The CDR3, as DNA: TGTGCCAGCAGTGAAACAGGGATTAAATCGGAAAAACTGTTTTTT.

This clonotype turned up a few times. One junction end does not reproduce the germline sequence, and a read error may be involved. The chain links TRBV15 to TRBJ1-2; possible D gene TRBD1, 5 bases. This CDR3 contains 16 residues. Germline-derived CDR1 and CDR2 are LNHNV and YYDKDF (reference sequence). The CDR3 DNA sequence: TGTGCCACCAGCAGAGATCGTACAGGAACCTTCTATGGCTACGCCTTC. Protein: CATSRDRTGTFYGYAF.

V usage is TRBV2 and J usage is TRBJ1-1, with TRBD1 as a possible D gene (6 bases). The CDR3 is 12 residues long. The germline CDR1 and CDR2 sequences are SNHLY and FYNNEI. Trimming pared 3 bases from V and 6 bases from J, leaving 8 bases between. The CDR3: CASSEWTAEAFF. The CDR3 region has the DNA TGTGCCAGCAGTGAGTGGACAGCTGAAGCTTTCTTT. Looking up the rest from reference TRBV2 and TRBJ1-1 gives the full variable domain: EPEVTQTPSHQVTQMGQEVILRCVPISNHLYFYWYRQILGQKVEFLVSFYNNEISEKSEIFDDQFSVERPDGSNFTLKIRSTKLEDSAMYFCASSEWTAEAFFGQGTRLTVV.

Note on this clonotype: This CDR3 is missing its conserved last phenylalanine or tryptophan, likely due to a read error. It is unclear where the CDR3 begins or ends on the DNA, so no DNA is shown, and the CDR3 is as TCRdb lists it. V gene TRBV20-1 combines with J gene TRBJ1-1; TRBD1, the table's D call, was not compared with the DNA. Germline CDR1 is DFQATT and CDR2 is SNEGSKA (reference sequence). The CDR3 is 10 amino acids long, termini counted. CDR3 protein: CSASRDRVYV.

V and J are TRBV7-6 and TRBJ2-7; 8 bases agree with TRBD2. Per germline, CDR1 SGHVS and CDR2 FNYEAQ. The trim removed 5 bases at V and 3 bases at J, leaving 6 bases unmatched. There are 14 residues in the CDR3. Written as DNA, the CDR3 is TGTGCCAGCAGCGCCGTGGCGGGGGGCTACGAGCAGTACTTC. Its translation: CASSAVAGGYEQYF.

This chain connects TRBV12-3 or TRBV12-4 to TRBJ1-2; the D is unclear. Trimming took 7 bases from V and 4 from J, leaving 16 bases between them. This CDR3 is 14 amino acids long. For the CDR3, the DNA is TGTGCCAGCATCCCCAGTGGCGGATTCTATGGCTACACCTTC. Protein product: CASIPSGGFYGYTF.

This rearrangement joins TRBV7-3 to TRBJ1-5; D gene uncertain. This CDR3 is 15 amino acids long. The germline gives CDR1 SGHTA, CDR2 FQGTGA. Trimming took off 6 bases at V and 7 bases at J, with 19 bases between the two ends. CDR3 sequence (DNA): TGTGCCAGCAGTGATGTGGGGAGTGGTAGGCAGCCCCAGCATTTT. Protein sequence: CASSDVGSGRQPQHF.

The chain combines TRBV2 with TRBJ1-6; the D gene is possibly TRBD1 (5 bases). The CDR3 runs to 17 residues. Trimming pared 4 bases from V and 10 bases from J, leaving 23 bases between. Per the germline V gene, CDR1 is SNHLY and CDR2 is FYNNEI. The CDR3 sequence is CASSGRRGLSGESPLHF. CDR3 DNA sequence: TGTGCCAGCAGTGGGCGTAGGGGCCTGAGTGGGGAATCACCCCTCCACTTT.

The rearrangement joins TRBV24-1 to TRBJ2-5; 10 bases match TRBD2. The J segment lost 0 bases and the V segment lost 9 bases, leaving 9 bases of the junction unmatched. The CDR3 has 16 amino acids. The germline V gene has CDR1 KGHDR and CDR2 SFDVKD. CDR3 DNA sequence: TGTGCCACCCCATGTCTAGCGGGGGAGTACCAAGAGACCCAGTACTTC. Amino acids: CATPCLAGEYQETQYF.

As to this clonotype: At one end the junction does not follow the germline gene, possibly because of a read error. The chain links TRBV7-6 to TRBJ2-3; D gene ambiguous. Germline V CDR1 and CDR2: SGHVS, FNYEAQ. The CDR3 has 14 amino acids. CDR3 DNA: TGTGCCAGCAGCGTAGCTCCCAGCCAGGATACCCAGTATTTT. This codes for CASSVAPSQDTQYF.

This clonotype was seen a handful of times. This chain connects TRBV14 to TRBJ1-1, with D possibly being TRBD1 (5 bases). CDR1 is SGHDN and CDR2 is FVKESK in the germline V gene. The CDR3 runs 12 residues. With 4 bases removed from V and 5 bases from J, the gap between germline ends came to 8 bases. In DNA, the CDR3 is TGTGCCAGCAGCCGGGGGAGGACTGAAGCTTTCTTT. Translating it yields CASSRGRTEAFF.

This clonotype was observed once. This rearrangement joins TRBV2 to TRBJ1-6, with TRBD1 matching 7 bases. The CDR3 runs to 14 residues. Per the germline V gene, CDR1 is SNHLY and CDR2 is FYNNEI. The junction had 4 bases not matched to a gene; V was cut back by 6 bases and J by 5 bases. The CDR3 here is CASSGTADNSPLHF. The CDR3, as DNA: TGTGCCAGCAGCGGGACAGCAGATAATTCACCCCTCCACTTT.

This chain connects TRBV18 to TRBJ1-1; no reliable D call. Between the trimmed V and J ends, which lost 2 bases and 1 base, there was a span of 11 bases. The CDR3 covers 15 residues. Germline CDR1 and CDR2: KGHSH and LQKENI. This CDR3 is CASSPRQPSNTEAFF. The DNA for the CDR3 is TGTGCCAGCTCACCAAGACAACCTTCGAACACTGAAGCTTTCTTT.

The chain links TRBV12-3 or TRBV12-4 to TRBJ2-7, with unresolved D. CDR3 length: 11 residues. With 6 bases removed from V and 4 bases from J, the gap between germline ends came to 7 bases. The CDR3 here is CASRHLYEQYF. The CDR3 DNA reads TGTGCCAGCAGACACCTATACGAGCAGTACTTC.

Remarks on this clonotype: The conserved phenylalanine or tryptophan is not found at the CDR3 terminus, so this likely reflects a read error. No DNA is shown, since the ends of the CDR3 on it are uncertain; the CDR3 is the one TCRdb lists. The V and J genes are TRBV19 and TRBJ1-5. Including both end residues, the CDR3 is 16 amino acids long. Germline CDR1 reads LNHDA; CDR2 reads SQIVND (reference sequence). CDR3 sequence: CASSTGPLHSPHHLDI.

Worth noting for this clonotype: A read error may produce the germline difference seen at one junction end. J is TRBJ2-1 and V is TRBV7-2; a weak D match, TRBD2 (6 bases). CDR3 length equals 15 residues. Germline V CDR1 and CDR2: SGHTA, FQGNSA. The CDR3 DNA reads as TGTGCCACCAGCAGTGGGCCGGGGGTCTATCATGAGCAGTTCTTC. Encoded protein: CATSSGPGVYHEQFF.

This clonotype was counted only a few times. A clone one base away is much larger, so this may be a read error. The chain carries TRBV7-9 and TRBJ2-7; tentative D call: TRBD2 (5 bases). The CDR3 loop spans 13 amino acids. Germline V lookup: CDR1 SEHNR, CDR2 FQNEAQ (reference sequence). The CDR3 DNA reads TGTGCCGGCAGTCGGGGTGGGTTCTACGAGCAGTACTTC. Its protein product is CAGSRGGFYEQYF. The full variable domain, in which reference TRBV7-9 and TRBJ2-7 provide the parts outside the CDR3, is DTGVSQNPRHKITKRGQNVTFRCDPISEHNRLYWYRQTLGQGPEFLTYFQNEAQLEKSRLLSDRFSAERPKGSFSTLEIQRTEQGDSAMYLCAGSRGGFYEQYFGPGTRLTVT.